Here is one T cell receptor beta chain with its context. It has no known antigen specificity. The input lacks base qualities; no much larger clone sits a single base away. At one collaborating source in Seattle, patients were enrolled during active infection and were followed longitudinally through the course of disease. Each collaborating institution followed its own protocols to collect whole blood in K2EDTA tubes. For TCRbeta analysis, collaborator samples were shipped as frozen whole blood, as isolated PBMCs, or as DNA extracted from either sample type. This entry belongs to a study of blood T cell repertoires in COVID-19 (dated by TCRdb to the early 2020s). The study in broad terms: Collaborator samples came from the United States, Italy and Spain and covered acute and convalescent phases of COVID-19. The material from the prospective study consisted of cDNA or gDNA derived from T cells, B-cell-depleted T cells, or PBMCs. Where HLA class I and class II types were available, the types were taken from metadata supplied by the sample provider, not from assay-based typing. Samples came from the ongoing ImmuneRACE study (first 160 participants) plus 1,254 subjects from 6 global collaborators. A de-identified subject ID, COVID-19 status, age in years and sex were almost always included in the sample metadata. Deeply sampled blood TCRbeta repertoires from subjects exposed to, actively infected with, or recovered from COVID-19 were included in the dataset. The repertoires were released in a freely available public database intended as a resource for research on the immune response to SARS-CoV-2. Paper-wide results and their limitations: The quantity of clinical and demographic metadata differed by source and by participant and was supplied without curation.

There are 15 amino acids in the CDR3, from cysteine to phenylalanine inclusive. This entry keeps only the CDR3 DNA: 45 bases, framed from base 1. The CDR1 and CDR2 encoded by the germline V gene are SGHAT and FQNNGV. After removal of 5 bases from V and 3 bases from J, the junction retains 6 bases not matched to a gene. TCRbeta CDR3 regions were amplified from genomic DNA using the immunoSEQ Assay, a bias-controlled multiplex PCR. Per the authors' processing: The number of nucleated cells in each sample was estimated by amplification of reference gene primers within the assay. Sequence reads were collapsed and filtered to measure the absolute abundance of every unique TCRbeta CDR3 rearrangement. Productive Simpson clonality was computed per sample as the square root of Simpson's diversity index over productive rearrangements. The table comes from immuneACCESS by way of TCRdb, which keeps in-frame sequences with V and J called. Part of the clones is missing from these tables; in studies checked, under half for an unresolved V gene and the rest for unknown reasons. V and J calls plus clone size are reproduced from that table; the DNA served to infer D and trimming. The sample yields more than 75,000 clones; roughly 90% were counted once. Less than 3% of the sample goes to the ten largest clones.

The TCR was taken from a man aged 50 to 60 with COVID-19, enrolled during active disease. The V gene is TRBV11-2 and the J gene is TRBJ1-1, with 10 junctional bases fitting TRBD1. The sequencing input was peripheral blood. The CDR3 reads CASSPGQGIYTEAFF. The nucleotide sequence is TGTGCCAGCAGCCCGGGACAGGGGATTTACACTGAAGCTTTCTTT.